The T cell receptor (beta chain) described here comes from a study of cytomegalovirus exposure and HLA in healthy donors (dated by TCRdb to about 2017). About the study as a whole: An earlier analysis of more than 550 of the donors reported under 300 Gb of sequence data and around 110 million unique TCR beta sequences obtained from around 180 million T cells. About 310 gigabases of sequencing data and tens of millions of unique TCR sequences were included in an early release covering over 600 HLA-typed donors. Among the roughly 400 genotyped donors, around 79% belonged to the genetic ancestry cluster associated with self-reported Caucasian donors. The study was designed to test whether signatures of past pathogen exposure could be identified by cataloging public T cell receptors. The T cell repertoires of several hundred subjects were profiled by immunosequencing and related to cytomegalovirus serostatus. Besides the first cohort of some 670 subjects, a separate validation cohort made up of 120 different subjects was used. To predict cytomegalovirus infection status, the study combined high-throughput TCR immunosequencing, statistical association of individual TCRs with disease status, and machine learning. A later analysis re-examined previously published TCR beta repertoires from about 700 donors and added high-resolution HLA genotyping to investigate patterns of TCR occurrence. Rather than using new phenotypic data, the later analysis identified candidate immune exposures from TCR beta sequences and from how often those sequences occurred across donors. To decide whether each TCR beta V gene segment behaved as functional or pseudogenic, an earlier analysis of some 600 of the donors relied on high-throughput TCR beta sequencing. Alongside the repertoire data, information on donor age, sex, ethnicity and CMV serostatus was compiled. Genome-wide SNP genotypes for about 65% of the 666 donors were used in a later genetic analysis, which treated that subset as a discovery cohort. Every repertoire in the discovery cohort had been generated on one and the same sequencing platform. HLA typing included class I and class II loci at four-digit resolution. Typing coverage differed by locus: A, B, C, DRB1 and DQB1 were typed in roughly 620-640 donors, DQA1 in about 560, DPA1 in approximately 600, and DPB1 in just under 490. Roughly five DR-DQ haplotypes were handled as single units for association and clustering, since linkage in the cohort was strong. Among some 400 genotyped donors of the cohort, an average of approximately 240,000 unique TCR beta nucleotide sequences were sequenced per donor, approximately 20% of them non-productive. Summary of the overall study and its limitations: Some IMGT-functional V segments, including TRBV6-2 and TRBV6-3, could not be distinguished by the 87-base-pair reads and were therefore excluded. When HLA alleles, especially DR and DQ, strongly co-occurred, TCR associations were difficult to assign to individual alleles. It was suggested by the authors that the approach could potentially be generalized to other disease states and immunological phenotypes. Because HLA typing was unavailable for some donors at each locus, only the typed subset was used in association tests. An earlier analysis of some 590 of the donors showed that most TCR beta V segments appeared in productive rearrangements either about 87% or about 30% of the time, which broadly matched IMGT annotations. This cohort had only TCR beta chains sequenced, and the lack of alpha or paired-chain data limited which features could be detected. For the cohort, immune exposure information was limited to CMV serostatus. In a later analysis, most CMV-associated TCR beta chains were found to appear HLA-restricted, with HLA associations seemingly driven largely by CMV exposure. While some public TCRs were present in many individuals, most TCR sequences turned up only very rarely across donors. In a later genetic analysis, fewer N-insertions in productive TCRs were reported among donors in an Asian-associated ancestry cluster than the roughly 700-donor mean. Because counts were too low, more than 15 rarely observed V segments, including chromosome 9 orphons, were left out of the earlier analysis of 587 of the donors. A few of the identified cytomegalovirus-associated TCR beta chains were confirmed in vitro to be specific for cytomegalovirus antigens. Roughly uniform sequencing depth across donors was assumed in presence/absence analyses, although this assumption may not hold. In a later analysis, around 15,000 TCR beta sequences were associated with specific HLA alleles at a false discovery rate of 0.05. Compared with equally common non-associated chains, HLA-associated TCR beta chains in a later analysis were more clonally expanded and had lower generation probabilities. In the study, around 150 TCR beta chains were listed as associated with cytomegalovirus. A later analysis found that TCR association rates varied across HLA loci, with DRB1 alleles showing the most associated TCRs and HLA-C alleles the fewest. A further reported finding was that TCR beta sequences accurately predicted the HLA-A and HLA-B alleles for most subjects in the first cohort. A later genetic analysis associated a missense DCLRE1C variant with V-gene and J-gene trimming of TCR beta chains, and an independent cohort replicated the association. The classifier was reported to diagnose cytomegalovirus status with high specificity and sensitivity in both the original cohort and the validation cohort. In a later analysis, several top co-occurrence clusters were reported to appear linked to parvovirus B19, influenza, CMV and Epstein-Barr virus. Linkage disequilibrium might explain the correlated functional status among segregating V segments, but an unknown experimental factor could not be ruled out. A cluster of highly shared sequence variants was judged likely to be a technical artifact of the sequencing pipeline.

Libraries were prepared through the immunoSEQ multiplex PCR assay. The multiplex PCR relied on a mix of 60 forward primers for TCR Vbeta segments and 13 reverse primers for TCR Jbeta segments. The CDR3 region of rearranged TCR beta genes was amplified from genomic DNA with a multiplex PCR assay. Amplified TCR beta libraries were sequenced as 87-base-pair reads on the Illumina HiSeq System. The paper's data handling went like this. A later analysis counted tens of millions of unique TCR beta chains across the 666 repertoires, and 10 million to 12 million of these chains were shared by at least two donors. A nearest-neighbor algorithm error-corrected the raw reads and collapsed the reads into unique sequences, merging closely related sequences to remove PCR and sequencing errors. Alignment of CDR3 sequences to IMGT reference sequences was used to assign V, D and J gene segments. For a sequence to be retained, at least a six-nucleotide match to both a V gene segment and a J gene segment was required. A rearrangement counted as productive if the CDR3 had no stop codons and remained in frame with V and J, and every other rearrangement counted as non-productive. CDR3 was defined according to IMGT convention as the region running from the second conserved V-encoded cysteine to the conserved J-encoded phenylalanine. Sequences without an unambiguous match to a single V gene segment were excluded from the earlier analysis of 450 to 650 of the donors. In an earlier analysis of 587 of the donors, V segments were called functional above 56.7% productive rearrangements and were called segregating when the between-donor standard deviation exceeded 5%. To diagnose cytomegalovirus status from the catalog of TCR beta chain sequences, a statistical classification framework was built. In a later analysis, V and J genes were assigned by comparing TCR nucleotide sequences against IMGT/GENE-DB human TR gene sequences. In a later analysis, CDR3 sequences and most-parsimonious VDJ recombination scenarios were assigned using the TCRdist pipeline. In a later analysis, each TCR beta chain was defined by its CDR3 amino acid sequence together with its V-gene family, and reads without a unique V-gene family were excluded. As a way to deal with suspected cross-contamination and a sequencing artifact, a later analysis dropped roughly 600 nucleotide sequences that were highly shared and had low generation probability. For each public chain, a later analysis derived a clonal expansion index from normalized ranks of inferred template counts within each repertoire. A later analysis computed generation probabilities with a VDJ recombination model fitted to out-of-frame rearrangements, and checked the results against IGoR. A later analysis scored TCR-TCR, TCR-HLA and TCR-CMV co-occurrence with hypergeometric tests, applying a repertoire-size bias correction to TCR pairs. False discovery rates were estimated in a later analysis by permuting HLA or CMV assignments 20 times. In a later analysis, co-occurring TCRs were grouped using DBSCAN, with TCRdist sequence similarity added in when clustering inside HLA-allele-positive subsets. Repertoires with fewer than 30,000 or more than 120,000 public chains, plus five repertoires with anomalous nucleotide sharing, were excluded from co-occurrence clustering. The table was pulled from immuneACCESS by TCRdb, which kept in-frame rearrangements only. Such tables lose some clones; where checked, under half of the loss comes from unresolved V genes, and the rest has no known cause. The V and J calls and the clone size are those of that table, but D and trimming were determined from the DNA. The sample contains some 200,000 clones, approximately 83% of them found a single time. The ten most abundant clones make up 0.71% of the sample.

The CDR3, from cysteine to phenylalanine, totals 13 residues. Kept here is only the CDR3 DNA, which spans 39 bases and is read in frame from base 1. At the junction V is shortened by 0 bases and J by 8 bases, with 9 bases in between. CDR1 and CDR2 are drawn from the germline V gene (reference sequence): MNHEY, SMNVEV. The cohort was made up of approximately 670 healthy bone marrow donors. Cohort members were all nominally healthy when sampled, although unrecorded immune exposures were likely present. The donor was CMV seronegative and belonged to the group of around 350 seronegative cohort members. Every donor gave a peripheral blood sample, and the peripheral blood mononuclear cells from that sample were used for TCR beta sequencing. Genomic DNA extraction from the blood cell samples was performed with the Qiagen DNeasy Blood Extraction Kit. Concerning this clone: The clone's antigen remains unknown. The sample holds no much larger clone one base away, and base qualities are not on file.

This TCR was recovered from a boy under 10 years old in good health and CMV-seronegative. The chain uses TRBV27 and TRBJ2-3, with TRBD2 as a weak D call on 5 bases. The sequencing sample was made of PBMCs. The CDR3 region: CASSLSSRGTQYF. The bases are TGTGCCAGCAGTTTATCTTCCCGGGGTACGCAGTATTTT.